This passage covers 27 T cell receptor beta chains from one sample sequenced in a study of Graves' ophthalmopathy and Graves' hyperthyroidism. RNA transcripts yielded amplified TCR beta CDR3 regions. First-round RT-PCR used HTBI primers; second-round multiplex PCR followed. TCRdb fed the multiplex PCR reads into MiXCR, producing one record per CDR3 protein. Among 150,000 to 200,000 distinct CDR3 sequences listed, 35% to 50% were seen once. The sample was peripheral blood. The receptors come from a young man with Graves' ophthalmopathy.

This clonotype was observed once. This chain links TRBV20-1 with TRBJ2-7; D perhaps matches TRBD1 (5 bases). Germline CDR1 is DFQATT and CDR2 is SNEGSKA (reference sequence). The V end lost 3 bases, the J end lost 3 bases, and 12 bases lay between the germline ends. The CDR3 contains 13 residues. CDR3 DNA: TGCAGTGCTAGTAATTGGGGCAACTACGAGCAGTACTTC. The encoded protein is CSASNWGNYEQYF.

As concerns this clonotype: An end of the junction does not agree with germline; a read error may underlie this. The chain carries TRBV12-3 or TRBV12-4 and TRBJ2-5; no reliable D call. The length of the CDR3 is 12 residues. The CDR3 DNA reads TGTGCCAGCAGCCCAAATAAGTGGCCCAAGAACTTC. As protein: CASSPNKWPKNF.

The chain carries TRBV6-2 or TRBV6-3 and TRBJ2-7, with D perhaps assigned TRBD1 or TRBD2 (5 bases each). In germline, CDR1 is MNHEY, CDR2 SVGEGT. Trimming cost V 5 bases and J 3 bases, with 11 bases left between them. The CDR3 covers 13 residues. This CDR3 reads CASSPRDLYEQYF. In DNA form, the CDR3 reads TGTGCCAGCAGTCCTCGGGACCTCTACGAGCAGTACTTC.

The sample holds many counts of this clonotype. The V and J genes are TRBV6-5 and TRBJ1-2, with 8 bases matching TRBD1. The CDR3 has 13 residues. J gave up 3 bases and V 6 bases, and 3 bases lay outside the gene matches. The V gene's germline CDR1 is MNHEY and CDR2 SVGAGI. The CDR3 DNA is TGTGCCAGCAGAATGGACAGGGACTATGGCTACACCTTC. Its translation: CASRMDRDYGYTF.

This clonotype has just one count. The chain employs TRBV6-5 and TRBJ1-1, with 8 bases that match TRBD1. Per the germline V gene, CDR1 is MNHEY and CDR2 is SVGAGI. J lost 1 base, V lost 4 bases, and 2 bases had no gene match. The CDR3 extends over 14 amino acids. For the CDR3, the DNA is TGTGCCAGCAGTTGGGACAGGTGGAACACTGAAGCTTTCTTT. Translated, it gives CASSWDRWNTEAFF.

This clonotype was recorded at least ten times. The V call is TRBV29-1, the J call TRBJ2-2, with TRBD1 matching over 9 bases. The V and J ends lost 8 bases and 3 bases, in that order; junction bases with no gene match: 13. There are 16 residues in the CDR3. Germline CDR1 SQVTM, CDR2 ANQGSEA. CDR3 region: CSPSSGTGTDTGELFF. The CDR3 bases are TGCAGCCCATCGTCCGGGACAGGGACCGACACCGGGGAGCTGTTTTTT.

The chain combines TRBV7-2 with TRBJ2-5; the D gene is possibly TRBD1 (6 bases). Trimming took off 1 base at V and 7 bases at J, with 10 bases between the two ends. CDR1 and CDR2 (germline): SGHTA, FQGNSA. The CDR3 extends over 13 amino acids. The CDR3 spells CASSLDRVGTQYF. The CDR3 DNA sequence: TGTGCCAGCAGCTTAGACAGGGTTGGGACCCAGTACTTC.

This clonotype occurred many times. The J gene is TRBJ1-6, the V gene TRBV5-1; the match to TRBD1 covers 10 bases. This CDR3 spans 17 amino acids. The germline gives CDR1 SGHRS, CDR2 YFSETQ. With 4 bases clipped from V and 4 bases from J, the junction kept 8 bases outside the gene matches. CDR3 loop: CASSEPDRGNYNSPLHF. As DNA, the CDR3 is TGCGCCAGCAGCGAACCGGACAGGGGGAATTATAATTCACCCCTCCACTTT.

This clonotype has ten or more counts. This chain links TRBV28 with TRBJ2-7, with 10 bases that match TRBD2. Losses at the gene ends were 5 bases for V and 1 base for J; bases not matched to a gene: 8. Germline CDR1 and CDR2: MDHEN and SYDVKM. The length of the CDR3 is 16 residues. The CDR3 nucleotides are TGTGCCAGCAGTCCAACACGGACTAGCGGTTCCTACGAGCAGTACTTC. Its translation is CASSPTRTSGSYEQYF. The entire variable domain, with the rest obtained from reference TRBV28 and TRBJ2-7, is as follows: DVKVTQSSRYLVKRTGEKVFLECVQDMDHENMFWYRQDPGLGLRLIYFSYDVKMKEKGDIPEGYSVSREKKERFSLILESASTNQTSMYLCASSPTRTSGSYEQYFGPGTRLTVT.

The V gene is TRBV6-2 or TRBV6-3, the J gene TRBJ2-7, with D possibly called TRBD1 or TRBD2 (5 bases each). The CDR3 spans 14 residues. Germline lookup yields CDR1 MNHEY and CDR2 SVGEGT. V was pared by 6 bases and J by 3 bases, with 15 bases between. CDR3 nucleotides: TGTGCCAGCAGCCCCCCGGGACGGGGCTACGAGCAGTACTTC. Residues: CASSPPGRGYEQYF.

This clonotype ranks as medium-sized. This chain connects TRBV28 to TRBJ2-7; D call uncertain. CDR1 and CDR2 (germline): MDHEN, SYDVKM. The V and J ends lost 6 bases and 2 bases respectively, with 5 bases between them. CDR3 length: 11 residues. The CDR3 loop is CASSNAYEQYF. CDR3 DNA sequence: TGTGCCAGCAGCAATGCCTACGAGCAGTACTTC.

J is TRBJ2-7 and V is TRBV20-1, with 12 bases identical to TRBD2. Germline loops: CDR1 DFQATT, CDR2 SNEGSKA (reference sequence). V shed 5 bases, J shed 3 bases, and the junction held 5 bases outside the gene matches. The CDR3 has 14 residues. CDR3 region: CSALKGLAGYEQYF. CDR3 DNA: TGCAGTGCTTTAAAGGGACTAGCGGGCTACGAGCAGTACTTC.

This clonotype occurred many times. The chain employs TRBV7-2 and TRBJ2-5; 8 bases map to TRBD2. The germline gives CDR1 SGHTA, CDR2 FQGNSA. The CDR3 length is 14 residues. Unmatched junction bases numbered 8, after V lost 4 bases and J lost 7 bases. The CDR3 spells CASSSQGLVGTQYF. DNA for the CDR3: TGTGCCAGCAGCTCCCAGGGACTAGTGGGGACCCAGTACTTC.

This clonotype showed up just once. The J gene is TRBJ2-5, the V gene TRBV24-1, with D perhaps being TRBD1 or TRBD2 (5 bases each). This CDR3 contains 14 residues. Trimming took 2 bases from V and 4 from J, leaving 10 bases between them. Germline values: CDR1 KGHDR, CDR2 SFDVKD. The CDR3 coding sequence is TGTGCCACCAGTGATTCAGGGCTAGCAGAGACCCAGTACTTC. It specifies CATSDSGLAETQYF.

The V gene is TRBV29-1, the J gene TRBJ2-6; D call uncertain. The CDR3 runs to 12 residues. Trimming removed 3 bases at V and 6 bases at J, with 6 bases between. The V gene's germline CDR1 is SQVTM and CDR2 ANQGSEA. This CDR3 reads CSVELVANVLTF. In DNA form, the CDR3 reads TGCAGCGTTGAGCTAGTGGCCAACGTCCTGACTTTC.

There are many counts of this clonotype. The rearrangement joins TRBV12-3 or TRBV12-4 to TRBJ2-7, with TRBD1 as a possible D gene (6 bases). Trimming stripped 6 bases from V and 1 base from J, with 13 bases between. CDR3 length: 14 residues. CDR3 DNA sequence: TGTGCCAGCAGCCTACTCCAGGGGTCCTACGAGCAGTACTTC. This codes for CASSLLQGSYEQYF.

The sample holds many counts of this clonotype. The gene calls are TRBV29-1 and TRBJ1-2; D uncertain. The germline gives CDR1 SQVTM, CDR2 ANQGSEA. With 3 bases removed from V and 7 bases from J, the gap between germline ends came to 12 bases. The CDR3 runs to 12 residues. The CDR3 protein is CSVEVATGGYTF. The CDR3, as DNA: TGCAGCGTTGAGGTGGCAACGGGTGGCTACACCTTC.

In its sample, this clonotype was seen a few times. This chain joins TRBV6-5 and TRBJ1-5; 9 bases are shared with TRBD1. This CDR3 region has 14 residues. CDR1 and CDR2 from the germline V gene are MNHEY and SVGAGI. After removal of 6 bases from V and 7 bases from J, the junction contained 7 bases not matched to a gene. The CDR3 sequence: CASSYRGRGQPQHF. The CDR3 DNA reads TGTGCCAGCAGCTACAGGGGGCGCGGGCAGCCCCAGCATTTT.

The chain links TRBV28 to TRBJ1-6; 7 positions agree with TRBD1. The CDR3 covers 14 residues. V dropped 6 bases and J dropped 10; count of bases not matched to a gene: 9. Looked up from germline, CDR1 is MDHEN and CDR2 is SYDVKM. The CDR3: CASSLGTVWSPLHF. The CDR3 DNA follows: TGTGCCAGCAGCCTAGGGACAGTATGGTCACCCCTCCACTTT.

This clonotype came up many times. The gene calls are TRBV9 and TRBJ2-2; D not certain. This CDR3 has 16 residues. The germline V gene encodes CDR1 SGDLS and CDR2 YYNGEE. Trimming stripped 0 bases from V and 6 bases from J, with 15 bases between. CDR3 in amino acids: CASSVGAGNFAGELFF. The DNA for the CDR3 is TGTGCCAGCAGCGTAGGAGCAGGAAACTTCGCCGGGGAGCTGTTTTTT.

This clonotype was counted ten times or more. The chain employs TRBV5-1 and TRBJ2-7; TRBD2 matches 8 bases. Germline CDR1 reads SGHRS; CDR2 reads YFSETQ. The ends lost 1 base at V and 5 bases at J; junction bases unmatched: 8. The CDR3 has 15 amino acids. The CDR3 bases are TGCGCCAGCAGCTTGCCCACTAGCGGTTTAGACGAGCAGTACTTC. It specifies CASSLPTSGLDEQYF.

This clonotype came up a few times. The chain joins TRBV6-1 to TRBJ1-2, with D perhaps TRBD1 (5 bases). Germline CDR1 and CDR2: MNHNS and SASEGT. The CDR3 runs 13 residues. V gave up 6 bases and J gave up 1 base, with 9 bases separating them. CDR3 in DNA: TGTGCCAGCAGAGTCGACAGTAACTATGGCTACACCTTC. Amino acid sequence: CASRVDSNYGYTF.

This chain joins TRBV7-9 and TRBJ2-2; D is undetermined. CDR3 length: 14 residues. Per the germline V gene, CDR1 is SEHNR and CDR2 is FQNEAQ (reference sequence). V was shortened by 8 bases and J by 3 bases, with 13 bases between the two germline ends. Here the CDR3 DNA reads TGTGCCAGCGAAGTTACGGGTGACACCGGGGAGCTGTTTTTT. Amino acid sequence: CASEVTGDTGELFF.

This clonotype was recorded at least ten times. CDR3 loop: CASSLGAGGIQPQHF. CDR3 nucleotide sequence: TGTGCCAGCAGTTTAGGAGCAGGGGGGATCCAGCCCCAGCATTTT. The chain has TRBV12-3 or TRBV12-4 and TRBJ1-5, with 7 bases identical to TRBD1. CDR3 length: 15 amino acids. V lost 1 base and J lost 7; bases outside the gene matches: 7.

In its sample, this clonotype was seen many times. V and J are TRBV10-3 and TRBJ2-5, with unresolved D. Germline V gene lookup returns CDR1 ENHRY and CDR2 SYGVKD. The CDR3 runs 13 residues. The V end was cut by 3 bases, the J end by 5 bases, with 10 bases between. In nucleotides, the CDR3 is TGTGCCATCAGTGAATCCGATGGGGAGACCCAGTACTTC. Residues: CAISESDGETQYF.

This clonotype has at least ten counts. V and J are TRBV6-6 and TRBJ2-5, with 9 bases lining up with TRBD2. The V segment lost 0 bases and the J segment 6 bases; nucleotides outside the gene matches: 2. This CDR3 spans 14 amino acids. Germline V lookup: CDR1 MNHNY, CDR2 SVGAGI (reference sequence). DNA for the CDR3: TGTGCCAGCAGTTACTCCGGACTAGCGCAGACCCAGTACTTC. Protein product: CASSYSGLAQTQYF.

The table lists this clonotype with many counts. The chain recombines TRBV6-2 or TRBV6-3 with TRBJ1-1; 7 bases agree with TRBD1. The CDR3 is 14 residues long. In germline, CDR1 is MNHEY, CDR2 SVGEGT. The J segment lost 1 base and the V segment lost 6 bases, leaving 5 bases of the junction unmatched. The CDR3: CASRGQWGNTEAFF. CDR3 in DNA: TGTGCCAGCAGGGGACAGTGGGGGAACACTGAAGCTTTCTTT.